The clone carrying this T cell receptor (beta chain) was counted a single time. These data come from a study of shared clonotypes between healthy human individuals. Repertoires were generated with immunoSEQ multiplex PCR, while TCRdb's copy carries only in-frame clones and drops some. The table has around 510,000 clones, roughly 79% seen once. In germline, CDR1 is SGHVS, CDR2 FNYEAQ. V shed 1 base and J 6 bases; nucleotides not matched to a gene: 8. The CDR3 has 15 residues. The sample was PBMCs. The sequence derives from a woman aged 40 to 50 in good health. Some clones in this sample may be carry-over from other donors' samples. V and J are TRBV7-6 and TRBJ2-7; 8 nucleotides match TRBD2. The CDR3: CASSLDPAGVREQYF. The CDR3 nucleotides are TGTGCCAGCAGCTTAGACCCAGCGGGAGTTCGCGAGCAGTACTTC.